The TCR beta chain described here comes from a study of OX40 agonist ivuxolimab in advanced cancers. Study findings and constraints: Certain nonresponding patients likewise had low normalized T-cell clonal expansion. In general, CD8+ T cells held more expanded clones than CD4+ did, on average.

To note about this clone: The antigen remains undetermined.

Assay used: immunoSEQ multiplex PCR; TCRdb lists only in-frame clones, some missing. The sample includes about 17,000 clones, roughly 90% of them seen just once. Sample: CD4+ or CD8+ T cells sorted from blood, taken in a trial of the OX40 agonist ivuxolimab. The sequence derives from an adult with an advanced solid tumor such as melanoma, head and neck, liver or kidney cancer.

DNA for the CDR3: TGTGCCAGCAGTGGGGGCGGTAGCGGGTCGGAGACCCAGTACTTC. It encodes CASSGGGSGSETQYF. This chain uses TRBV6-1 with TRBJ2-5; 7 bases align to TRBD2. Per the germline V gene, CDR1 is MNHNS and CDR2 is SASEGT. V gave up 4 bases and J gave up 5 bases; unmatched junction bases: 10. The CDR3 totals 15 residues.